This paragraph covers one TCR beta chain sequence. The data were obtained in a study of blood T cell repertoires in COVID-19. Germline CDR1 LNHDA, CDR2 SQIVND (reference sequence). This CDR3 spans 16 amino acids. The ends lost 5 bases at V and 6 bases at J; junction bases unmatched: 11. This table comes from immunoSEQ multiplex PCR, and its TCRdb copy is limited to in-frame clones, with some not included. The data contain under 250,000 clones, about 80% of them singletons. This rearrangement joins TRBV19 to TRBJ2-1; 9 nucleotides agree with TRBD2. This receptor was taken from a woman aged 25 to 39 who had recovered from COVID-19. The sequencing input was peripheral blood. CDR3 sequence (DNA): TGTGCCAGTAGTCCGCAAGCGGGAGGTAGGCCCAATGAGCAGTTCTTC. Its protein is CASSPQAGGRPNEQFF.